This TCR beta chain is from a study of blood T cell repertoires in COVID-19. Study information: Specimens from acute and convalescent COVID-19 originated in the United States, Italy and Spain. T cells, B-cell-depleted T cells, or PBMCs provided the cDNA or gDNA that served as material.

Authors' processing steps: Amplification of reference gene primers provided the estimated nucleated cell counts. The method was immunoSEQ multiplex PCR; TCRdb's version includes in-frame clones alone and lacks a portion of them. The V and J calls and clone size were taken over from that table, and D and trimming were inferred from the DNA. The data show under 250,000 clones, roughly four fifths seen once. Germline loops: CDR1 LNHDA, CDR2 SQIVND (reference sequence). V lost 7 bases to trimming and J lost 0 bases, with 12 bases between them. The CDR3 spans 15 residues. The sequence came from a woman aged 40 to 49 with acute or convalescent COVID-19. Material for sequencing was peripheral blood. This chain joins TRBV19 and TRBJ1-4, with D maybe TRBD1 (5 bases). Written as DNA, the CDR3 is TGTGCCAGTATTGACCCGGGGGCAACTAATGAAAAACTGTTTTTT. It translates to CASIDPGATNEKLFF.